This passage covers 14 T cell receptor beta chains from one sample sequenced in a study of blood T cells in healthy people across ages. For the second PCR, which ran for about 6 to 11 cycles, a sample-barcoded 5' primer and a J-beta primer mix were used. TCRdb reanalysed the 5' RACE reads using MiXCR and keeps one entry per CDR3 protein. The sample consists of over 600,000 distinct CDR3 sequences, around two fifths of them appearing once. The sample was blood. These receptors all come from a man older than 75 in good health.

The chain is built from TRBV6-1 and TRBJ2-5; D may be TRBD2 (6 bases). Near its end, the DNA agrees better with TRBJ2-7, so the J call may be wrong. This CDR3 comprises 14 residues. Per the germline V gene, CDR1 is MNHNS and CDR2 is SASEGT. The CDR3 sequence: CASSEGGDTYEQYF. In DNA, the CDR3 is TGTGCCAGCAGTGAAGGCGGGGATACCTACGAGCAGTACTTC.

Turning to this clonotype: A much larger clone differs from this one at a single base, so this may be a read error. The chain links TRBV7-2 to TRBJ2-5; D remains unclear. With 5 bases removed from V and 7 bases from J, the gap between germline ends came to 14 bases. From germline, CDR1 is SGHTA and CDR2 FQGNSA. The CDR3 has 13 amino acids. The CDR3 sequence is CASSQEQKGTQYF. The CDR3 bases are TGTGCCAGCAGCCAAGAGCAGAAAGGGACCCAGTACTTC.

The rearrangement uses TRBV12-3 or TRBV12-4 and TRBJ2-5, with TRBD2 as a possible D gene (6 bases). The length of the CDR3 is 13 residues. V was pared by 5 bases and J by 11 bases, with 18 bases between. CDR3 region: CASSGLQDNEQYF. The CDR3, as DNA: TGTGCCAGCAGTGGACTACAAGACAATGAGCAGTACTTC.

Concerning this clonotype: A much larger clone lies a single base off, so this may be a read error. The gene calls are TRBV2 and TRBJ2-5; D may match TRBD1 or TRBD2 (6 bases each). In germline, CDR1 is SNHLY, CDR2 FYNNEI. The CDR3 runs to 12 residues. The CDR3 DNA reads TGTGCCACGGGGGCCCTACAAGGGACCCAGTACTTC. Translated, it gives CATGALQGTQYF.

This chain uses TRBV3-1 with TRBJ1-6; possibly TRBD1 for D (6 bases). Germline V CDR1 and CDR2: LGHDT, YNNKEL (reference sequence). The CDR3 loop spans 16 amino acids. V lost 0 bases, J lost 9 bases, and 15 bases lay in between. DNA of the CDR3: TGTGCCAGCAGCCAAGAAGGGGGGGGGCGGAGTTCACCCCTCCACTTT. Amino acid sequence: CASSQEGGGRSSPLHF.

This clonotype was recorded a few times. V and J are TRBV7-2 and TRBJ1-2; D is unresolved. The CDR3 runs to 14 residues. With 2 bases removed from V and 1 base from J, the gap between germline ends came to 8 bases. The germline V gene has CDR1 SGHTA and CDR2 FQGNSA. This chain's CDR3 is CASSLRPDNYGYTF. The CDR3 DNA sequence: TGTGCCAGCAGCTTACGCCCGGATAACTATGGCTACACCTTC.

V and J are TRBV7-9 and TRBJ1-1; D is possibly TRBD1 (5 bases). The V end was cut by 5 bases, the J end by 5 bases, with 18 bases between. Germline V gene sequence: CDR1 SEHNR, CDR2 FQNEAQ (reference sequence). The CDR3 is 15 residues long. The DNA for the CDR3 is TGTGCCAGCAGCCCCTCCGGGACGTTGGGGACTGAAGCTTTCTTT. Protein sequence: CASSPSGTLGTEAFF.

V is TRBV5-1 and J is TRBJ2-1; 8 bases are shared with TRBD2. This CDR3 spans 16 amino acids. The germline V gene has CDR1 SGHRS and CDR2 YFSETQ. Germline trimming cut 3 bases from V and 7 bases from J; bases unmatched to any gene: 12. CDR3 in DNA: TGCGCCAGCAGCTGGACTAGCCAGGGTCCCCGGAATGAGCAGTTCTTC. Its translation: CASSWTSQGPRNEQFF.

This clonotype has a single count. The chain has TRBV5-1 and TRBJ2-1; 12 bases agree with TRBD1. CDR3 size: 17 residues. The germline CDR1 and CDR2 sequences are SGHRS and YFSETQ. J lost 3 bases, V lost 4 bases, and 8 bases had no gene match. The CDR3 spells CASSEGQGAQGYNEQFF. The CDR3 DNA sequence: TGCGCCAGCAGCGAGGGACAGGGGGCGCAGGGCTACAATGAGCAGTTCTTC.

A single count supports this clonotype. CDR3: CASSELWGATNEKLFF. CDR3 nucleotides: TGTGCCAGCAGTGAACTTTGGGGGGCAACTAATGAAAAACTGTTTTTT. The V gene is TRBV25-1, the J gene TRBJ1-4; a possible D gene is TRBD1 (5 bases). V shed 2 bases and J shed 0 bases, with 10 bases lying between them. CDR3 size: 16 residues. Germline V gene data show CDR1 as MGHDK and CDR2 as SYGVNS.

This clonotype appeared a few times. The chain combines TRBV7-9 with TRBJ2-5; 8 positions agree with TRBD2. This CDR3 region has 14 residues. CDR1 and CDR2 (germline): SEHNR, FQNEAQ (reference sequence). Germline trimming cut 3 bases from V and 4 bases from J; bases unmatched to any gene: 4. The CDR3 sequence is CASSFALAGETQYF. The CDR3 nucleotides read TGTGCCAGCAGCTTTGCCCTAGCGGGAGAGACCCAGTACTTC.

About this clonotype itself: This may be a read error: a much more frequent sequence differs by one nucleotide. This rearrangement joins TRBV12-3 or TRBV12-4 to TRBJ2-3, with D unresolved. The CDR3 runs to 14 residues. The DNA of the CDR3 is TGTGCCAGCAGTTTAACGGAAAGCACAGATACGCGGTATTTT. Translating it yields CASSLTESTDTRYF.

CDR3 bases: TGCGCCAGCAGCCAAGATTTACTAGCGGGGGGGCGATCGTCCTACAATGAGCAGTTCTTC. This sequence encodes CASSQDLLAGGRSSYNEQFF. The chain combines TRBV4-3 with TRBJ2-1, with 13 bases that match TRBD2. This CDR3 is built from 20 residues. Unmatched junction bases numbered 9, after V lost 0 bases and J lost 1 base. Germline assignment: CDR1 LGHNA and CDR2 YSLEER.

This rearrangement joins TRBV7-9 to TRBJ2-5; D is unclear. The CDR3 contains 15 residues. V gave up 1 base and J gave up 2 bases, with 11 bases separating them. Per germline, CDR1 SEHNR and CDR2 FQNEAQ (reference sequence). The CDR3 sequence: CASSLGGVPQETQYF. As DNA, the CDR3 is TGTGCCAGCAGCTTAGGCGGTGTCCCGCAAGAGACCCAGTACTTC.